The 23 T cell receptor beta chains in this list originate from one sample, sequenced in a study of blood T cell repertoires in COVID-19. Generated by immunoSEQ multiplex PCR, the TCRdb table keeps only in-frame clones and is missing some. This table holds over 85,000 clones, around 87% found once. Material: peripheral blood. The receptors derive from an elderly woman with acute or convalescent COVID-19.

CDR3 protein: CAVKGQLDGYTF. In DNA, the CDR3 is TGTGCCGTCAAGGGACAGCTCGATGGCTACACCTTC. The chain combines TRBV10-3 with TRBJ1-2; 7 bases line up with TRBD1. Trimming cost V 11 bases and J 6 bases; bases outside gene matches: 9. Germline V gene lookup returns CDR1 ENHRY and CDR2 SYGVKD. The CDR3 runs 12 residues.

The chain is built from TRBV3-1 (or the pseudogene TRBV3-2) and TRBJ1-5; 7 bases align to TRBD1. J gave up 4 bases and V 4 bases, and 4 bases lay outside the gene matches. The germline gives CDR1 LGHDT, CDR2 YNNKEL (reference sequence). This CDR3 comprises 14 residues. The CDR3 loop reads CASSRGQENQPQHF. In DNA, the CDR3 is TGTGCCAGCAGCCGCGGACAGGAGAATCAGCCCCAGCATTTT.

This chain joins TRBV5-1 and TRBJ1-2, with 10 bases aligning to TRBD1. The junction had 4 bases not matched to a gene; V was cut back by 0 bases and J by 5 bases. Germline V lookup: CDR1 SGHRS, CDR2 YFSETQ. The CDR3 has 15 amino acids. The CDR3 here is CASSLALGQGYGYTF. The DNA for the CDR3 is TGCGCCAGCAGCTTGGCCCTGGGACAGGGGTATGGCTACACCTTC.

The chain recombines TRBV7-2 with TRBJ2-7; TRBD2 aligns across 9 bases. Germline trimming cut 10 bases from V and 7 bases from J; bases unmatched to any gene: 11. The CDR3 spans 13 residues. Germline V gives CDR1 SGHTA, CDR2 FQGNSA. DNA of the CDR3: TGTGCCACTCACCGTAGCGGGGGAAGGGAGCAGTACTTC. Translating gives CATHRSGGREQYF.

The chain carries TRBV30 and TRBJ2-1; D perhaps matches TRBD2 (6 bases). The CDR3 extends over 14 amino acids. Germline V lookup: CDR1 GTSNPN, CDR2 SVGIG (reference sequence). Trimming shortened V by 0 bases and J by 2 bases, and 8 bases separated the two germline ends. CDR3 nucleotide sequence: TGTGCCTGGAGTGTAGCGGGCACCTACAATGAGCAGTTCTTC. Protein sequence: CAWSVAGTYNEQFF.

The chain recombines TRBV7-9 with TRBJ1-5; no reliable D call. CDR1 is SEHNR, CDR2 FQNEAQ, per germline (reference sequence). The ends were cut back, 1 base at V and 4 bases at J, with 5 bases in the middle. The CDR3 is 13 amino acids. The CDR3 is CASSLDGNQPQHF. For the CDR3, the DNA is TGTGCCAGCAGCTTAGACGGTAATCAGCCCCAGCATTTT.

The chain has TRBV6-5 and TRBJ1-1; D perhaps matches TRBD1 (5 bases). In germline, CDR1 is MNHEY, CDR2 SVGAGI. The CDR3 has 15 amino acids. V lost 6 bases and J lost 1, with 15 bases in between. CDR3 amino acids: CASRRAGWENTEAFF. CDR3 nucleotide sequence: TGTGCCAGCAGACGGGCAGGGTGGGAGAACACTGAAGCTTTCTTT.

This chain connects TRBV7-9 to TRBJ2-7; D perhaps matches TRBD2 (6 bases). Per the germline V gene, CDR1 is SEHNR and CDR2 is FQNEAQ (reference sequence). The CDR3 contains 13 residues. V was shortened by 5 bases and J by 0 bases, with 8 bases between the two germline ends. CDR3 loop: CASSGGTSYEQYF. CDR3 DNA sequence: TGTGCCAGCAGCGGGGGGACCTCCTACGAGCAGTACTTC. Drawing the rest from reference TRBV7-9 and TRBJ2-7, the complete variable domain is DTGVSQNPRHKITKRGQNVTFRCDPISEHNRLYWYRQTLGQGPEFLTYFQNEAQLEKSRLLSDRFSAERPKGSFSTLEIQRTEQGDSAMYLCASSGGTSYEQYFGPGTRLTVT.

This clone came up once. This chain's CDR3 is CASSPRGGGSTEAFF. The CDR3 nucleotides are TGTGCCAGCAGCCCGAGGGGTGGGGGGAGCACTGAAGCTTTCTTT. The gene calls are TRBV11-2 and TRBJ1-1; tentatively, D is TRBD1 (5 bases). The V gene lost 5 bases and the J gene lost 4 bases, with 17 bases spanning the gap. The CDR3 runs to 15 residues. CDR1 SGHAT and CDR2 FQNNGV come from the germline V gene.

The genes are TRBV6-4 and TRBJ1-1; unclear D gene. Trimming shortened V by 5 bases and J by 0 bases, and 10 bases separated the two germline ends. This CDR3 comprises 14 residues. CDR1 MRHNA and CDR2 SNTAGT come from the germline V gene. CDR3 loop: CASSKEGLNTEAFF. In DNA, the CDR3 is TGTGCCAGCAGTAAGGAGGGTTTGAACACTGAAGCTTTCTTT.

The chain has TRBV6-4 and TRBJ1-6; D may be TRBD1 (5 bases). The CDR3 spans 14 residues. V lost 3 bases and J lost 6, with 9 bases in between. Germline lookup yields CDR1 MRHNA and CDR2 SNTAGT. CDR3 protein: CASSEGLFNSPLHF. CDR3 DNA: TGTGCCAGCAGTGAGGGGCTATTTAATTCACCCCTCCACTTT.

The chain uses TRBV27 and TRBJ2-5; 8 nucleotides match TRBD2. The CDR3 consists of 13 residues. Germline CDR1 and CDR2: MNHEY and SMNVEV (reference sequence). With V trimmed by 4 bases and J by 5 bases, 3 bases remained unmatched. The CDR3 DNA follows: TGTGCCAGCAGTTGGGGCGGGGGGGAGACCCAGTACTTC. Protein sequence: CASSWGGGETQYF.

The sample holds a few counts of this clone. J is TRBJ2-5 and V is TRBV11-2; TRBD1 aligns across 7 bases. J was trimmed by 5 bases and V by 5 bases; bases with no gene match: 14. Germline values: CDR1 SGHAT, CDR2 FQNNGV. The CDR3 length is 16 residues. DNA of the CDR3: TGTGCCAGCAGCGGACTGGACAGGCGGGTAGGGGAGACCCAGTACTTC. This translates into CASSGLDRRVGETQYF.

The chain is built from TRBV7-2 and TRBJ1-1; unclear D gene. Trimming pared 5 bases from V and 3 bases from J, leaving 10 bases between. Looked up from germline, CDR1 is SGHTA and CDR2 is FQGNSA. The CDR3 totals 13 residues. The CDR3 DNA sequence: TGTGCCAGCAGCCGAAGTCGGTACACTGAAGCTTTCTTT. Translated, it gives CASSRSRYTEAFF.

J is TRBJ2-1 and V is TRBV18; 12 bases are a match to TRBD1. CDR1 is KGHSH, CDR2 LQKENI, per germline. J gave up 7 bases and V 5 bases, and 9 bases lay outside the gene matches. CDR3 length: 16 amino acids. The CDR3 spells CASSSSGTGGPNEQFF. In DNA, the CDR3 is TGTGCCAGCTCATCCTCCGGGACAGGGGGCCCGAATGAGCAGTTCTTC.

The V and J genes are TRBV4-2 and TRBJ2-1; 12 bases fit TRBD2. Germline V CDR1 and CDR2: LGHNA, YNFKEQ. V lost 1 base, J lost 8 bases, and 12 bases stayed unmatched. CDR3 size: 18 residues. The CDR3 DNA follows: TGTGCCAGCAGCCAAGCTCTACTTCTAGCGGGGGGGAGCGATGAGCAGTTCTTC. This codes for CASSQALLLAGGSDEQFF.

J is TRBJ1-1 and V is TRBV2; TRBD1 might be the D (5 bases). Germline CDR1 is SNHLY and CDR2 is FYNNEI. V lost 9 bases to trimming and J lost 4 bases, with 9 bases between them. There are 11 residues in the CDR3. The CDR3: CASGHGTEAFF. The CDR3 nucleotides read TGTGCCAGTGGACACGGCACTGAAGCTTTCTTT.

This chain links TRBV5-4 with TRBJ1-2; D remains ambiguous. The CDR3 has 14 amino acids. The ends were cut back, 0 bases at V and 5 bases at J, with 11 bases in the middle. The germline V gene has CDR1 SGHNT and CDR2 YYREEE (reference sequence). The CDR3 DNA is TGTGCCAGCAGCTTGGCCGGTAATATTTATGGCTACACCTTC. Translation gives CASSLAGNIYGYTF.

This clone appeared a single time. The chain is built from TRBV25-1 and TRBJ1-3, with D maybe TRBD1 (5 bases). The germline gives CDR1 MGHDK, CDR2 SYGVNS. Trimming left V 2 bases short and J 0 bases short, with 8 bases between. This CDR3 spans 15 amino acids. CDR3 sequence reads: CASSEAGGSGNTIYF. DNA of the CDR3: TGTGCCAGCAGTGAAGCCGGGGGCTCTGGAAACACCATATATTTT. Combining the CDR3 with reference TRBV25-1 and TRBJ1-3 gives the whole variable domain EADIYQTPRYLVIGTGKKITLECSQTMGHDKMYWYQQDPGMELHLIHYSYGVNSTEKGDLSSESTVSRIRTEHFPLTLESARPSHTSQYLCASSEAGGSGNTIYFGEGSWLTVV.

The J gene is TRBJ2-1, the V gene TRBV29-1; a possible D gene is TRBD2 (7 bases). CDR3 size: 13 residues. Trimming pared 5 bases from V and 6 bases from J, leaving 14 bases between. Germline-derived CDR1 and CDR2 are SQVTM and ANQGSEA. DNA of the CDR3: TGCAGCGTTCCCGGGGGGCCTTCCAATGAGCAGTTCTTC. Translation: CSVPGGPSNEQFF.

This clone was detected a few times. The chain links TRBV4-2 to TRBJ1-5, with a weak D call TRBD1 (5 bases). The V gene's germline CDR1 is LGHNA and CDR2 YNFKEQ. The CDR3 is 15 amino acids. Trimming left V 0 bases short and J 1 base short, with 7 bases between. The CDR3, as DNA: TGTGCCAGCAGCCAAGAGCGGGGGAGCAATCAGCCCCAGCATTTT. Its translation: CASSQERGSNQPQHF.

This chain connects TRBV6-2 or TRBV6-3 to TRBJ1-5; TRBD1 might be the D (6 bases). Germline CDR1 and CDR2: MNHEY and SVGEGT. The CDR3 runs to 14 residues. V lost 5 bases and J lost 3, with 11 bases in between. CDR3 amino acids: CASSPGHFNQPQHF. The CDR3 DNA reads TGTGCCAGCAGTCCGGGACACTTCAATCAGCCCCAGCATTTT.

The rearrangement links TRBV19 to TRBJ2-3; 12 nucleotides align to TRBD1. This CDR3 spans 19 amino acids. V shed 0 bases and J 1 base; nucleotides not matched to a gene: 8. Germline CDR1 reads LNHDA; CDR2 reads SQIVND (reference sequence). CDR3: CASSIDRPGQGAGTDTQYF. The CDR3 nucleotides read TGTGCCAGTAGTATAGATCGGCCGGGACAGGGGGCCGGCACAGATACGCAGTATTTT.